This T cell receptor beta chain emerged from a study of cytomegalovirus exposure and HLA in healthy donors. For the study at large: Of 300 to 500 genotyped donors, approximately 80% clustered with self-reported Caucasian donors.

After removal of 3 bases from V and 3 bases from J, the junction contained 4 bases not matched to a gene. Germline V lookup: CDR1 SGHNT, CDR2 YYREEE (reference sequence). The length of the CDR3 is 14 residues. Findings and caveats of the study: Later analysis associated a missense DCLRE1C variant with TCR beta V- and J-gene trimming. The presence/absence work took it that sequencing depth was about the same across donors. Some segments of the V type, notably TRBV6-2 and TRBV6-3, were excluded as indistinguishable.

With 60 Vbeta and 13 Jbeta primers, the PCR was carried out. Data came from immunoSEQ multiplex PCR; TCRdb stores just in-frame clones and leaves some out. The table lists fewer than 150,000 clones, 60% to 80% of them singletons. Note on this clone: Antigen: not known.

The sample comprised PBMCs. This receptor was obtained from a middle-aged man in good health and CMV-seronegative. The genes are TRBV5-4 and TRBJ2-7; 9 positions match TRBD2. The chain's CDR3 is CASSSGTSSYEQYF. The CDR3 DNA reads TGTGCCAGCAGCTCAGGGACTAGCAGCTACGAGCAGTACTTC.